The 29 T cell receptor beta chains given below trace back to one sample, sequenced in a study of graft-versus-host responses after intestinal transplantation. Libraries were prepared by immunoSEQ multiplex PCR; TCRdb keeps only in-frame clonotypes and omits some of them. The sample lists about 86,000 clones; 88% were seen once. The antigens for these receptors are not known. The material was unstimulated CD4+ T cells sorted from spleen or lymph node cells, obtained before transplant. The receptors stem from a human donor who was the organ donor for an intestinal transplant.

The CDR3 region has the DNA TGTGCCAGCAGCGTTGACTATACGGGCACAGATACGCAGTATTTT. Encoded protein: CASSVDYTGTDTQYF. The chain joins TRBV9 to TRBJ2-3; perhaps TRBD2 as D (5 bases). Germline V gene data show CDR1 as SGDLS and CDR2 as YYNGEE. Trimming left V 2 bases short and J 1 base short, with 11 bases between. The CDR3 spans 15 residues.

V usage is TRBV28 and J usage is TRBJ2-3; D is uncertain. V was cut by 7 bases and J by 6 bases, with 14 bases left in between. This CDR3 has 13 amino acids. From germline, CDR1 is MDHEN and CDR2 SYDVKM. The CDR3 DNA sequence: TGTGCCAGCACATCCCACCCCGAGGATACGCAGTATTTT. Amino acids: CASTSHPEDTQYF.

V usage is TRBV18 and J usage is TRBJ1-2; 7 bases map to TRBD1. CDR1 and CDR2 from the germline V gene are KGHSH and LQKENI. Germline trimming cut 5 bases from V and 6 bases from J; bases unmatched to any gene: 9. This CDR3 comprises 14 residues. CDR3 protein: CASSATGTENGYTF. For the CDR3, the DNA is TGTGCCAGCTCAGCAACCGGGACAGAGAATGGCTACACCTTC.

The CDR3, as DNA: TGTGCCAGCAGCCAAGAGCGATCCGGTTCCCGAATGGCCCTCCACTTT. It is translated as CASSQERSGSRMALHF. The gene calls are TRBV4-2 and TRBJ1-6; D unclear. This CDR3 has 16 amino acids. Germline V gene data show CDR1 as LGHNA and CDR2 as YNFKEQ. V was clipped by 0 bases and J by 14 bases, with 20 bases between them.

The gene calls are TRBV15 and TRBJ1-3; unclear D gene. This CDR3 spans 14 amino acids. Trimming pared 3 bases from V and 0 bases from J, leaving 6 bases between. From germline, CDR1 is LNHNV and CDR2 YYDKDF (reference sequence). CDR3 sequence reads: CATSRTNSGNTIYF. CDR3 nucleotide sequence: TGTGCCACCAGCAGGACAAACTCTGGAAACACCATATATTTT.

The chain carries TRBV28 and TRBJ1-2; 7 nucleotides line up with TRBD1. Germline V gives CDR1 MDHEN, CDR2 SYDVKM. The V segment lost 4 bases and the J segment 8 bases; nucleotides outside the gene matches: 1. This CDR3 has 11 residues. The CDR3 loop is CASSSRGGYTF. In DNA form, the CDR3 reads TGTGCCAGCAGTTCCAGGGGGGGCTACACCTTC.

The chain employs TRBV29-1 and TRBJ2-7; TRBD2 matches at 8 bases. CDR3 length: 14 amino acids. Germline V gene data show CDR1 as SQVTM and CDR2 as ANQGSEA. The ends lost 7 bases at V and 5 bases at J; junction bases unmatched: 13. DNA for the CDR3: TGCAGCGCGAACTTAATAGGAGCGGGGGACGAGCAGTACTTC. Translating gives CSANLIGAGDEQYF.

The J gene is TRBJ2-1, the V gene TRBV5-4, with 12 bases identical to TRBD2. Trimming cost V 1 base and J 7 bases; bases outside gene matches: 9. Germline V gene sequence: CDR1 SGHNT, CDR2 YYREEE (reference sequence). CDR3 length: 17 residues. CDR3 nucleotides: TGTGCCAGCAGCTTGTCCCCAACTAGCGGGGGGTTGAATGAGCAGTTCTTC. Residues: CASSLSPTSGGLNEQFF.

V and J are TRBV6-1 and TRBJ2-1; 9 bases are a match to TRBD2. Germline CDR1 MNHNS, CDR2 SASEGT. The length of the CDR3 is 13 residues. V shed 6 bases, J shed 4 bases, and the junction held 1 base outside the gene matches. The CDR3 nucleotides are TGTGCCAGCAGGACTAGCGGATACAATGAGCAGTTCTTC. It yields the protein CASRTSGYNEQFF.

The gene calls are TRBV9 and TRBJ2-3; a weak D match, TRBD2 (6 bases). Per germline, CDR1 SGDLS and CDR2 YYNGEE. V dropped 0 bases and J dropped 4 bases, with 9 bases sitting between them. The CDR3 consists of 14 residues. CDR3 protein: CASSVGAGPDTQYF. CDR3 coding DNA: TGTGCCAGCAGCGTAGGTGCGGGGCCAGATACGCAGTATTTT. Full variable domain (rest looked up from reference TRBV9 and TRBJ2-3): DSGVTQTPKHLITATGQRVTLRCSPRSGDLSVYWYQQSLDQGLQFLIQYYNGEERAKGNILERFSAQQFPDLHSELNLSSLELGDSALYFCASSVGAGPDTQYFGPGTRLTVL.

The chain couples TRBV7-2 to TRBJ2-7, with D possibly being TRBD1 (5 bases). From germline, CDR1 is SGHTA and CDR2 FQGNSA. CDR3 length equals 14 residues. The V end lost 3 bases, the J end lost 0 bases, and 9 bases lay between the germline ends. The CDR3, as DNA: TGTGCCAGCAGCTTCGTTGGGGCCTCCTACGAGCAGTACTTC. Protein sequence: CASSFVGASYEQYF.

The CDR3 region is CASSLDLWTGDTEAFF. As DNA, the CDR3 is TGCGCCAGCAGCTTGGACCTCTGGACAGGGGACACTGAAGCTTTCTTT. This chain joins TRBV5-1 and TRBJ1-1; TRBD1 agrees at 9 bases. In germline, CDR1 is SGHRS, CDR2 YFSETQ. CDR3 length: 16 amino acids. The J segment lost 3 bases and the V segment lost 0 bases, leaving 6 bases of the junction unmatched. The full variable domain, rest sourced from reference TRBV5-1 and TRBJ1-1, is KAGVTQTPRYLIKTRGQQVTLSCSPISGHRSVSWYQQTPGQGLQFLFEYFSETQRNKGNFPGRFSGRQFSNSRSEMNVSTLELGDSALYLCASSLDLWTGDTEAFFGQGTRLTVV.

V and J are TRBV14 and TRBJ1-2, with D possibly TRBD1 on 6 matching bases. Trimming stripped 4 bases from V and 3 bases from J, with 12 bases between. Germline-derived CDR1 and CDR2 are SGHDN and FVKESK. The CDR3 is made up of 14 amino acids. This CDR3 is CASSPRGYDYGYTF. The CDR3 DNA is TGTGCCAGCAGCCCCAGGGGATACGACTATGGCTACACCTTC.

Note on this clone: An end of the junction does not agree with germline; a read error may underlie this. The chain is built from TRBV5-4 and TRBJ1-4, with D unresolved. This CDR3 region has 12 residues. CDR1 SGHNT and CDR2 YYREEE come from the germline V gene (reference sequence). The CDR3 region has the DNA TGTGCCAGCAGCTTGGTGTCGGGCAGGAGGGTTTTT. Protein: CASSLVSGRRVF.

CDR3 nucleotide sequence: TGTGCCAGCAGTGTGATCCCGGGACTAGGCTACGAGCAGTACTTC. Translating it yields CASSVIPGLGYEQYF. The chain has TRBV6-1 and TRBJ2-7, with 8 bases matching TRBD2. V dropped 4 bases and J dropped 3; count of bases not matched to a gene: 8. This CDR3 is built from 15 residues. CDR1 and CDR2 (germline): MNHNS, SASEGT.

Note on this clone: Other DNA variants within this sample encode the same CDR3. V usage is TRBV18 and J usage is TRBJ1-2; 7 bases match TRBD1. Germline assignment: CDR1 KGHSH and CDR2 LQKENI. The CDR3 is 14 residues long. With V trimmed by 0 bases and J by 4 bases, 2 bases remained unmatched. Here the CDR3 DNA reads TGTGCCAGCTCACCACCGGCAGGGGGCTATGGCTACACCTTC. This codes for CASSPPAGGYGYTF.

The CDR3 nucleotides are TGTGCCAGCAGAAGCCGAGGCCAAGAGACCCAGTACTTC. Protein sequence: CASRSRGQETQYF. This chain joins TRBV27 and TRBJ2-5; D gene ambiguous. Trimming stripped 6 bases from V and 1 base from J, with 9 bases between. CDR1 MNHEY and CDR2 SMNVEV come from the germline V gene (reference sequence). The CDR3 covers 13 residues.

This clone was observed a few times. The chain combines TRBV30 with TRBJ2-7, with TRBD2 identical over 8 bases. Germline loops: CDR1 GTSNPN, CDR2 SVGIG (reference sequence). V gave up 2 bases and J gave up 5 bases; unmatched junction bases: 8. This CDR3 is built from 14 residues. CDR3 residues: CAWSFRGGSDEQYF. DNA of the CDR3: TGTGCCTGGAGTTTCCGGGGGGGCAGTGACGAGCAGTACTTC.

CDR3 sequence: CASSIGLAGGETQYF. CDR3 DNA sequence: TGTGCCAGTAGTATTGGGCTAGCGGGCGGTGAGACCCAGTACTTC. The chain carries TRBV19 and TRBJ2-5, with TRBD2 matching 8 bases. This CDR3 contains 15 residues. Looked up from germline, CDR1 is LNHDA and CDR2 is SQIVND (reference sequence). With V trimmed by 3 bases and J by 5 bases, 8 bases remained unmatched.

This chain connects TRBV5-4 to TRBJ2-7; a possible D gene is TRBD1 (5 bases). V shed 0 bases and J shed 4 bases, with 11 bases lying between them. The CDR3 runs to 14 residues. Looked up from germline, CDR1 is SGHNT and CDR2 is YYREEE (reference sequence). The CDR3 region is CASSLGAGRYEQYF. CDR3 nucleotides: TGTGCCAGCAGCTTGGGTGCAGGGCGATACGAGCAGTACTTC. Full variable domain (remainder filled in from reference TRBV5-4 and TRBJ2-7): ETGVTQSPTHLIKTRGQQVTLRCSSQSGHNTVSWYQQALGQGPQFIFQYYREEENGRGNFPPRFSGLQFPNYSSELNVNALELDDSALYLCASSLGAGRYEQYFGPGTRLTVT.

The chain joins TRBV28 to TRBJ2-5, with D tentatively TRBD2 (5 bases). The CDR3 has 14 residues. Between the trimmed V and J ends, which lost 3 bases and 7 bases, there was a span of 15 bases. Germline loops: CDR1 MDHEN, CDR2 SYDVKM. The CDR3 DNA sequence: TGTGCCAGCAGTTTCCCGCCTCCCGGAGGGACCCAGTACTTC. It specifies CASSFPPPGGTQYF.

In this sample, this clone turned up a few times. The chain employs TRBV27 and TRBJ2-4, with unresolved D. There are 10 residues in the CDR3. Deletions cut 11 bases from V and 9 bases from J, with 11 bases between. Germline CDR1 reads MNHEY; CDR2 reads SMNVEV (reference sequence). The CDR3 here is CAFEAAIQYF. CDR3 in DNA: TGTGCCTTTGAGGCAGCCATTCAGTACTTC.

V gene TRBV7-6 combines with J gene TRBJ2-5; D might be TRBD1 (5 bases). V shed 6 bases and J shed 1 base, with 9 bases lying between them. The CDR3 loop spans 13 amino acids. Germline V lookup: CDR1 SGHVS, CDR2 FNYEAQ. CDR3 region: CASRIGAQETQYF. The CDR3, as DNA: TGTGCCAGCAGGATAGGGGCCCAAGAGACCCAGTACTTC.

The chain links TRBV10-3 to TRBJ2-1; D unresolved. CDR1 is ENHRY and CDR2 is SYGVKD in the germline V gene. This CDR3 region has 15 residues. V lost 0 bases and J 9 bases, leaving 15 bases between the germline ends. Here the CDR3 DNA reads TGTGCCATCAGTGAGTCCCCTTCCGATCCCGGTGAGCAGTTCTTC. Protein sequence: CAISESPSDPGEQFF.

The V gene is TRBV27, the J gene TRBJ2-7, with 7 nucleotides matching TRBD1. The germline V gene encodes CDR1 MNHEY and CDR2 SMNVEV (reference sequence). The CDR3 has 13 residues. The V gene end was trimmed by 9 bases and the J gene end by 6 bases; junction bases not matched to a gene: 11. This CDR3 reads CARGTGVSGEQYF. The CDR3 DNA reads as TGTGCCAGGGGAACAGGGGTATCGGGCGAGCAGTACTTC.

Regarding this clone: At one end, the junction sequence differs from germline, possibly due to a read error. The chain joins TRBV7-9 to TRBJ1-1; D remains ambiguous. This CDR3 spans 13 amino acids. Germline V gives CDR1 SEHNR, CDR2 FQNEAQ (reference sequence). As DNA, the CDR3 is TGTGCCAGCAGCTTTTCGGTCGACACGGAAGCTTTCTTT. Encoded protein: CASSFSVDTEAFF.

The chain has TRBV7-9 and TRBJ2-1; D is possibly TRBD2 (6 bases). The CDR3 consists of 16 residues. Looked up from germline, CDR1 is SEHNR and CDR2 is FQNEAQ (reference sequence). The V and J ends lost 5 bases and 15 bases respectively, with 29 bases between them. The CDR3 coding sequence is TGTGCCAGCAGCGCGACCGGGACTTCGAATATCCGCGAGGGGTTCTTC. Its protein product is CASSATGTSNIREGFF.

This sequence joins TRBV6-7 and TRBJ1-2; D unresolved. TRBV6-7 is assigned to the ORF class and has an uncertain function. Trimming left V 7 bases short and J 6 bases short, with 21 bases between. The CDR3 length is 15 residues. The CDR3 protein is CASKQPGPRIHGYTF. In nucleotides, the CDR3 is TGTGCCAGCAAACAACCGGGTCCGAGGATTCATGGCTACACCTTC.

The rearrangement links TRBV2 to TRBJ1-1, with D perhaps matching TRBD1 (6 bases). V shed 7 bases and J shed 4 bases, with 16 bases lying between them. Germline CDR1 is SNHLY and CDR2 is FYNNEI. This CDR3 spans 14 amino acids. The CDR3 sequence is CASKGSGARTEAFF. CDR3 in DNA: TGTGCCAGCAAAGGGTCAGGGGCGCGCACTGAAGCTTTCTTT.